Listed below are T cell receptor beta chains from one sample, sequenced in a study of cytomegalovirus exposure and HLA in healthy donors. Only in-frame clones appear in the TCRdb table, and some are missing; sequencing was by immunoSEQ multiplex PCR. The table lists about 43,000 clones, roughly 60% of them singletons. What was sequenced was PBMCs. The receptors were sampled from a human donor in good health. CDR3s include the opening cysteine and the closing phenylalanine or tryptophan. Fields, in order: clone size, J gene, V gene, D gene, CDR3 protein, CDR3 DNA. The D gene is left open where the match is weak. Only some rows state a clone size, as once, few, many or a class for expanded clones.

.,TRBJ1-4,TRBV4-2,TRBD1,CASSQEGTGRTNEKLFF,TGTGCCAGCAGCCAAGAGGGGACAGGGAGAACTAATGAAAAACTGTTTTTT
few,TRBJ2-3,TRBV30,.,CAWSVRGRNTDTQYF,TGTGCCTGGAGTGTACGGGGGAGAAACACAGATACGCAGTATTTT
.,TRBJ2-2,TRBV25-1,TRBD1,CASSERGGTGMTGELFF,TGTGCCAGCAGTGAAAGGGGCGGGACAGGGATGACCGGGGAGCTGTTTTTT
.,TRBJ1-2,TRBV5-6,.,CASSFRQPYGYTF,TGTGCCAGCAGCTTCCGACAGCCCTATGGCTACACCTTC
few,TRBJ2-2,TRBV7-9,TRBD2,CASSRLAYGGELFF,TGTGCCAGCAGTAGACTAGCTTACGGCGGGGAGCTGTTTTTT
.,TRBJ1-2,TRBV7-9,TRBD1,CASSFSTGEHLGYTF,TGTGCCAGCAGCTTCTCGACAGGGGAGCATCTTGGCTACACCTTC
.,TRBJ2-6,TRBV28,.,CASSLRNTAGYLSGANVLTF,TGTGCCAGCAGTTTAAGAAATACCGCAGGGTACCTCTCTGGGGCCAACGTCCTGACTTTC
few,TRBJ2-5,TRBV5-4,TRBD2,CASSLALAGGQETQYF,TGTGCCAGCAGCTTGGCACTAGCGGGGGGACAAGAGACCCAGTACTTC
.,TRBJ2-7,TRBV5-4,.,CASSPDTPLDNYEQYF,TGTGCCAGCAGCCCGGACACGCCACTGGATAACTACGAGCAGTACTTC
few,TRBJ1-6,TRBV5-4,.,CASSSGGSPLHF,TGTGCCAGCAGCTCCGGAGGATCACCCCTCCACTTT
.,TRBJ1-2,TRBV7-8,.,CASSLGPEGRVYGYTF,TGTGCCAGCAGCTTAGGTCCGGAGGGCAGAGTCTATGGCTACACCTTC
.,TRBJ2-1,TRBV10-3,TRBD1,CAISEVGQNNEQFF,TGTGCCATCAGTGAGGTGGGACAGAACAATGAGCAGTTCTTC
once,TRBJ1-6,TRBV15,.,CATSRDWTNNSPLHF,TGTGCCACCAGCAGAGATTGGACAAATAATTCACCCCTCCACTTT
few,TRBJ2-2,TRBV27,.,CASSLEGTGELFF,TGTGCCAGCAGTTTAGAGGGCACCGGGGAGCTGTTTTTT
.,TRBJ2-7,TRBV6-1,.,CASSEALSNEQYF,TGTGCCAGCAGTGAAGCCCTGAGCAACGAGCAGTACTTC
.,TRBJ2-7,TRBV30,TRBD1,CAWSPDRYYEQYF,TGTGCCTGGAGCCCGGACAGGTACTACGAGCAGTACTTC
few,TRBJ2-1,TRBV7-6,TRBD2,CASSLGASGAYNEQFF,TGTGCCAGCAGCTTAGGGGCTAGCGGGGCCTACAATGAGCAGTTCTTC
.,TRBJ2-2,TRBV5-1,.,CASRSDGGNTGELFF,TGCGCCAGCAGGTCTGACGGGGGGAACACCGGGGAGCTGTTTTTT
few,TRBJ2-4,TRBV7-9,TRBD1,CASSPRQGPFVNIQYF,TGTGCCAGCAGTCCTAGACAGGGACCATTCGTAAACATTCAGTACTTC
.,TRBJ2-2,TRBV28,TRBD1,CASSFRGRDTGELFF,TGTGCCAGCAGTTTCAGGGGGCGGGACACCGGGGAGCTGTTTTTT
few,TRBJ1-4,TRBV2,.,CASRPPSRATNEKLFF,TGTGCCAGCAGACCCCCTTCTCGGGCAACTAATGAAAAACTGTTTTTT
few,TRBJ2-7,TRBV5-1,TRBD1,CASSFTGGTAYEQYF,TGCGCCAGCAGCTTTACAGGGGGGACCGCCTACGAGCAGTACTTC
.,TRBJ1-2,TRBV7-9,TRBD1,CASSSMGWDRLGYGYTF,TGTGCCAGCAGCTCCATGGGCTGGGACAGACTGGGGTATGGCTACACCTTC
few,TRBJ1-4,TRBV5-1,.,CASREGATNEKLFF,TGCGCCAGCAGGGAAGGGGCAACTAATGAAAAACTGTTTTTT
.,TRBJ1-2,TRBV10-3,.,CAISEVESYGYTF,TGTGCCATCAGTGAGGTAGAGTCCTATGGCTACACCTTC
.,TRBJ2-7,TRBV7-2,.,CASSSDGPWRAYEQYF,TGTGCCAGCAGCTCGGACGGACCGTGGCGGGCCTACGAGCAGTACTTC
.,TRBJ2-1,TRBV6-5,TRBD2,CASGRGGLGEQFF,TGTGCCAGCGGGCGGGGGGGCCTCGGTGAGCAGTTCTTC
.,TRBJ2-1,TRBV29-1,TRBD2,CSVDGISGISYNEQFF,TGCAGCGTTGATGGCATTAGCGGGATCTCCTACAATGAGCAGTTCTTC
.,TRBJ2-7,TRBV5-1,TRBD2,CASSLEGTSGVYEQYF,TGCGCCAGCAGCTTGGAGGGGACTAGCGGGGTATACGAGCAGTACTTC
.,TRBJ2-7,TRBV5-1,TRBD1,CASSGGQGAYEQYF,TGCGCCAGCAGCGGAGGACAGGGAGCCTACGAGCAGTACTTC
.,TRBJ2-1,TRBV5-1,.,CASSLDPWSEQFF,TGCGCCAGCAGCTTGGATCCGTGGAGTGAGCAGTTCTTC
.,TRBJ2-6,TRBV9,.,CASSVVPRAGANVLTF,TGTGCCAGCAGCGTAGTTCCCAGGGCAGGGGCCAACGTCCTGACTTTC
.,TRBJ1-4,TRBV14,TRBD1,CASSRGQYPGEKLFF,TGTGCCAGCAGCCGGGGACAGTACCCTGGCGAAAAACTGTTTTTT
few,TRBJ1-5,TRBV6-1,.,CASILTGGLNQPQHF,TGTGCCAGCATTCTGACGGGGGGCCTCAATCAGCCCCAGCATTTT
few,TRBJ2-7,TRBV11-2,.,CASSLAPRGYEQYF,TGTGCCAGCAGCTTAGCCCCCAGGGGCTACGAGCAGTACTTC
.,TRBJ2-7,TRBV28,TRBD2,CASRSGTTAYEQYF,TGTGCCAGCAGGTCCGGGACTACCGCCTACGAGCAGTACTTC
once,TRBJ2-1,TRBV5-1,.,CASSLGSRGYNEQFF,TGCGCCAGCAGCTTGGGATCCAGGGGATACAATGAGCAGTTCTTC
.,TRBJ1-5,TRBV5-5,.,CASSLFGSNQPQHF,TGTGCCAGCAGCTTATTCGGTAGCAATCAGCCCCAGCATTTT
.,TRBJ2-1,TRBV6-6,TRBD1,CASHKDRVFSNEQFF,TGTGCCAGCCATAAGGACAGGGTTTTTAGTAATGAGCAGTTCTTC
few,TRBJ1-2,TRBV4-1,TRBD1,CASSQAGSGQGARGYTF,TGCGCCAGCAGCCAAGCAGGTTCCGGACAGGGGGCGCGAGGCTACACCTTC
few,TRBJ1-6,TRBV9,TRBD1,CASSAATGRSPLHF,TGTGCCAGCAGCGCGGCGACAGGGAGATCACCCCTCCACTTT
few,TRBJ2-7,TRBV9,TRBD2,CASSVAGGGSYEQYF,TGTGCCAGCAGCGTAGCTGGCGGGGGATCCTACGAGCAGTACTTC
.,TRBJ1-4,TRBV25-1,TRBD1,CASSESGGSGWGLFF,TGTGCCAGCAGTGAATCAGGGGGCTCGGGATGGGGACTGTTTTTT
.,TRBJ2-5,TRBV7-9,TRBD2,CASSPGSSGGFEETQYF,TGTGCCAGCAGCCCAGGATCTTCGGGGGGGTTTGAAGAGACCCAGTACTTC
.,TRBJ2-1,TRBV10-3,.,CAISLGVEQFF,TGTGCCATCAGTTTAGGGGTTGAGCAGTTCTTC
.,TRBJ2-7,TRBV29-1,.,CSAGGLPTYEQYF,TGCAGCGCCGGCGGGTTACCTACCTACGAGCAGTACTTC
.,TRBJ1-2,TRBV7-9,.,CASSATENYGYTF,TGTGCCAGCAGCGCGACAGAAAACTATGGCTACACCTTC
.,TRBJ1-5,TRBV28,TRBD1,CASSSPAQGGQPQHF,TGTGCCAGCAGTTCCCCAGCCCAGGGGGGCCAGCCCCAGCATTTT
once,TRBJ2-3,TRBV28,TRBD2,CASSSHSGSDTQYF,TGTGCCAGCAGTTCTCATAGCGGGTCAGATACGCAGTATTTT
.,TRBJ2-5,TRBV4-1,TRBD2,CASSQEIGTSMQTQYF,TGCGCCAGCAGCCAAGAAATCGGGACTAGCATGCAGACCCAGTACTTC
few,TRBJ1-5,TRBV19,TRBD1,CASSRQTGFNQPQHF,TGTGCCAGTTCCCGTCAGACAGGGTTCAATCAGCCCCAGCATTTT
.,TRBJ2-3,TRBV5-6,TRBD2,CASQTPGRGKTDTQYF,TGTGCCAGCCAAACCCCTGGGCGGGGGAAGACAGATACGCAGTATTTT
few,TRBJ1-4,TRBV7-9,TRBD1,CASSFDRVGEKLFF,TGTGCCAGCAGCTTCGACAGGGTGGGAGAAAAACTGTTTTTT
.,TRBJ2-5,TRBV6-1,TRBD1,CASRGGTGEETQYF,TGTGCCAGCAGGGGCGGGACAGGGGAAGAGACCCAGTACTTC
.,TRBJ1-5,TRBV2,.,CASNRDSNQPQHF,TGTGCCAGCAACAGGGATAGCAATCAGCCCCAGCATTTT
.,TRBJ1-6,TRBV18,TRBD1,CASSDPGQGNSPLHF,TGTGCCAGCTCGGACCCGGGACAGGGGAATTCACCCCTCCACTTT
.,TRBJ2-1,TRBV2,TRBD2,CASSLAGDSYNEQFF,TGTGCCAGCAGTTTGGCGGGGGACTCCTACAATGAGCAGTTCTTC
few,TRBJ2-5,TRBV6-1,.,CASSGQETQYF,TGTGCCAGCAGCGGTCAAGAGACCCAGTACTTC
.,TRBJ2-7,TRBV10-3,TRBD2,CAISGTSGSYEQYF,TGTGCCATCAGTGGGACTAGCGGATCCTACGAGCAGTACTTC
.,TRBJ2-3,TRBV10-1,TRBD1,CASSSGQSADTQYF,TGCGCCAGCTCGTCGGGACAGTCGGCAGATACGCAGTATTTT